The sequence of this TCR beta chain was determined in a study of PD-1 blockade in classical Hodgkin lymphoma. Looked up from germline, CDR1 is SGHRS and CDR2 is YFSETQ. The V segment lost 4 bases and the J segment 5 bases; nucleotides outside the gene matches: 4. This CDR3 comprises 15 residues. TCRdb's table, derived via immunoSEQ multiplex PCR, lists solely in-frame clones and lacks some. The repertoire holds about 24,000 clones, 81% seen once, with more than 20% in the top ten. The time point was: cycle 4 day 1 (C4D1), after five to seven weeks of nivolumab. Each and every patient relapsed after autologous stem cell transplantation, and patients got differing brentuximab vedotin exposure. This clone has a single count.

Sequencing was performed on peripheral blood mononuclear cells (PBMCs), taken before the fourth cycle of nivolumab. This sequence originates from a human donor with classical Hodgkin lymphoma. This chain links TRBV5-1 with TRBJ2-1; 12 bases line up with TRBD2. CDR3 coding DNA: TGCGCCAGCAGCCGCCCTAGCGGGAGGGACAATGAGCAGTTCTTC. Protein sequence: CASSRPSGRDNEQFF.